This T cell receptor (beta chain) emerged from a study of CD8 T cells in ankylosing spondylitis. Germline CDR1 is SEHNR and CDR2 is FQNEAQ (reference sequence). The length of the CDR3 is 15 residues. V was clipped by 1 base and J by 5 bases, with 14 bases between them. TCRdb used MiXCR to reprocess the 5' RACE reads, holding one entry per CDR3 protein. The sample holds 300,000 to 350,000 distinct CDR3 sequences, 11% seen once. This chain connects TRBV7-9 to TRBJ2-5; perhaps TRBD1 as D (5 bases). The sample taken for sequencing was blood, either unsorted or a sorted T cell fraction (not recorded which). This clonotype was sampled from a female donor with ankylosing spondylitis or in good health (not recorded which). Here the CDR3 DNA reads TGTGCCAGCAGCTTAGTACCAGGGCGCGGCGAGACCCAGTACTTC. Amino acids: CASSLVPGRGETQYF.